These 16 T cell receptor beta chains were all obtained from the same sample, sequenced in a study of shared clonotypes between healthy human individuals. Only CD45RO-negative cells positively selected for CCR7 counted as naive CD8 cells, so terminally differentiated effector memory CD45RA+ cells were excluded. Method: immunoSEQ multiplex PCR; TCRdb's copy keeps in-frame clones and lacks some. The sample carries 1.5 million to 2.5 million clones, roughly 94% recorded once. Sample: naive CD8+ T cells sorted from blood. The origin of the receptors is a man between 18 and 29 years old in good health.

This clone was counted once. The CDR3 DNA reads TGTGCCAGCACCCCGGGACAGTTGAACACTGAAGCTTTCTTT. Protein sequence: CASTPGQLNTEAFF. The gene calls are TRBV5-6 and TRBJ1-1; 7 bases fit TRBD1. Trimming took 6 bases from V and 0 from J; bases not matched to a gene: 5. The CDR3 covers 14 residues. Germline loops: CDR1 SGHDT, CDR2 YYEEEE. Looking up the rest from reference TRBV5-6 and TRBJ1-1 gives the full variable domain: DAGVTQSPTHLIKTRGQQVTLRCSPKSGHDTVSWYQQALGQGPQFIFQYYEEEERQRGNFPDRFSGHQFPNYSSELNVNALLLGDSALYLCASTPGQLNTEAFFGQGTRLTVV.

The V call is TRBV30, the J call TRBJ2-7; 7 bases map to TRBD2. The length of the CDR3 is 14 residues. Germline CDR1 reads GTSNPN; CDR2 reads SVGIG (reference sequence). V shed 0 bases, J shed 5 bases, and the junction held 7 bases outside the gene matches. The CDR3 sequence is CAWSVGGSGNEQYF. DNA for the CDR3: TGTGCCTGGAGTGTAGGCGGGAGCGGGAACGAGCAGTACTTC.

The CDR3 nucleotides are TGTGCCAGCAGTTACTCGACAGGTTCAGTGAACACTGAAGCTTTCTTT. Translated: CASSYSTGSVNTEAFF. V and J are TRBV6-5 and TRBJ1-1, with D maybe TRBD1 (6 bases). V was clipped by 0 bases and J by 0 bases, with 11 bases between them. Germline V lookup: CDR1 MNHEY, CDR2 SVGAGI. The length of the CDR3 is 16 residues.

This chain links TRBV12-5 with TRBJ2-3; maybe TRBD2 (6 bases). This CDR3 has 14 amino acids. The germline V and J ends were trimmed by 2 bases and 4 bases, with 10 bases remaining between them. Germline loops: CDR1 LGHNT, CDR2 FRNRAP. CDR3 residues: CASGLSGRADTQYF. The CDR3, as DNA: TGTGCTAGTGGTTTGAGCGGGCGCGCAGATACGCAGTATTTT. The full variable domain, in which reference TRBV12-5 and TRBJ2-3 provide the parts outside the CDR3, is DARVTQTPRHKVTEMGQEVTMRCQPILGHNTVFWYRQTMMQGLELLAYFRNRAPLDDSGMPKDRFSAEMPDATLATLKIQPSEPRDSAVYFCASGLSGRADTQYFGPGTRLTVL.

The chain couples TRBV6-4 to TRBJ1-3; D not certain. Looked up from germline, CDR1 is MRHNA and CDR2 is SNTAGT. The germline V and J ends were trimmed by 0 bases and 4 bases, with 10 bases remaining between them. The CDR3 has 15 residues. The CDR3 sequence: CASSDSPRVGNTIYF. In DNA, the CDR3 is TGTGCCAGCAGTGACTCACCAAGGGTGGGAAACACCATATATTTT.

The V call is TRBV5-6, the J call TRBJ2-5, with TRBD2 matching over 8 bases. The V gene end was trimmed by 2 bases and the J gene end by 1 base; junction bases not matched to a gene: 16. Germline values: CDR1 SGHDT, CDR2 YYEEEE. The CDR3 consists of 19 residues. The CDR3 sequence: CASSFYLRWLAGLQETQYF. The DNA of the CDR3 is TGTGCCAGCAGCTTTTATCTCCGTTGGCTAGCGGGTCTCCAAGAGACCCAGTACTTC.

This clone was detected once. The chain employs TRBV4-1 and TRBJ1-1; D unresolved. The CDR3 loop spans 18 amino acids. The germline V gene has CDR1 MGHRA and CDR2 YSYEKL. V lost 0 bases and J 2 bases, leaving 19 bases between the germline ends. CDR3 region: CASSQDTTGKLSNTEAFF. Here the CDR3 DNA reads TGCGCCAGCAGCCAAGATACGACTGGGAAGTTATCTAACACTGAAGCTTTCTTT.

V usage is TRBV13 and J usage is TRBJ2-1; D is perhaps TRBD1 (6 bases). Germline values: CDR1 PRHDT, CDR2 FYEKMQ (reference sequence). The length of the CDR3 is 16 residues. V was cut by 5 bases and J by 0 bases, with 14 bases left in between. The CDR3 bases are TGTGCCAGCAGCCCTTCCGGGACAAGCTCCTACAATGAGCAGTTCTTC. Residues: CASSPSGTSSYNEQFF. The entire variable domain, with the rest obtained from reference TRBV13 and TRBJ2-1, is as follows: AAGVIQSPRHLIKEKRETATLKCYPIPRHDTVYWYQQGPGQDPQFLISFYEKMQSDKGSIPDRFSAQQFSDYHSELNMSSLELGDSALYFCASSPSGTSSYNEQFFGPGTRLTVL.

V is TRBV6-6 and J is TRBJ2-7; TRBD1 matches 8 bases. The CDR3 has 14 amino acids. Germline V lookup: CDR1 MNHNY, CDR2 SVGAGI (reference sequence). V shed 0 bases, J shed 5 bases, and the junction held 3 bases outside the gene matches. CDR3: CASSYSRTGNEQYF. The DNA for the CDR3 is TGTGCCAGCAGTTACTCGAGGACAGGGAACGAGCAGTACTTC.

The gene calls are TRBV6-5 and TRBJ2-5; D may be TRBD1 (7 bases). V was shortened by 2 bases and J by 4 bases, with 8 bases between the two germline ends. Germline V lookup: CDR1 MNHEY, CDR2 SVGAGI. The CDR3 contains 13 residues. The CDR3 loop is CASSYQGGETQYF. Here the CDR3 DNA reads TGTGCCAGCAGTTACCAGGGGGGAGAGACCCAGTACTTC.

The genes are TRBV19 and TRBJ1-1; 10 positions agree with TRBD1. Per germline, CDR1 LNHDA and CDR2 SQIVND (reference sequence). The CDR3 has 17 residues. V dropped 5 bases and J dropped 1; count of bases not matched to a gene: 10. CDR3 sequence: CASSPTGTGVWNTEAFF. The CDR3 bases are TGTGCCAGTAGTCCCACCGGGACAGGGGTGTGGAACACTGAAGCTTTCTTT.

The V call is TRBV28, the J call TRBJ2-1, with 13 bases matching TRBD2. The germline CDR1 and CDR2 sequences are MDHEN and SYDVKM. Trimming took 7 bases from V and 5 from J; bases not matched to a gene: 11. This CDR3 is built from 17 residues. As DNA, the CDR3 is TGTGCCAGCACCTCAACTAGCGGGGGGGCCAACCACAATGAGCAGTTCTTC. This gives the protein CASTSTSGGANHNEQFF. The full variable domain, completed using reference TRBV28 and TRBJ2-1, is DVKVTQSSRYLVKRTGEKVFLECVQDMDHENMFWYRQDPGLGLRLIYFSYDVKMKEKGDIPEGYSVSREKKERFSLILESASTNQTSMYLCASTSTSGGANHNEQFFGPGTRLTVL.

This clone has just one count. The chain recombines TRBV7-9 with TRBJ2-7; D remains ambiguous. The V end lost 1 base, the J end lost 2 bases, and 9 bases lay between the germline ends. Germline V gene lookup returns CDR1 SEHNR and CDR2 FQNEAQ (reference sequence). The CDR3 has 14 residues. The CDR3: CASSLVSSPYEQYF. The CDR3 region has the DNA TGTGCCAGCAGCTTAGTATCATCTCCCTACGAGCAGTACTTC.

The chain is built from TRBV9 and TRBJ1-1; tentative D call: TRBD1 (5 bases). From germline, CDR1 is SGDLS and CDR2 YYNGEE. The V and J ends lost 3 bases and 7 bases respectively, with 13 bases between them. The CDR3 runs to 13 residues. CDR3 nucleotide sequence: TGTGCCAGCAGCGCCAGAGGGGAGAGTGAAGCTTTCTTT. It translates to CASSARGESEAFF.

The CDR3 is CASSPGLAGGDGETQYF. For the CDR3, the DNA is TGCGCCAGCAGCCCTGGACTAGCGGGAGGGGACGGGGAGACCCAGTACTTC. The chain carries TRBV4-3 and TRBJ2-5; the match to TRBD2 covers 15 bases. Germline CDR1 LGHNA, CDR2 YSLEER. This CDR3 has 17 residues. V shed 4 bases, J shed 5 bases, and the junction held 8 bases outside the gene matches.

This clone was picked up one time. This chain uses TRBV4-3 with TRBJ1-4, with a possible D match to TRBD1 (6 bases). Germline values: CDR1 LGHNA, CDR2 YSLEER. V dropped 3 bases and J dropped 5 bases, with 19 bases sitting between them. CDR3 size: 17 residues. The CDR3 nucleotides read TGCGCCAGCAGCCAGAGTTATGCGGGGGCGAGGAATGAAAAACTGTTTTTT. Protein: CASSQSYAGARNEKLFF.